Shown below are 13 T cell receptor beta chains from a single sample sequenced in a study of shared clonotypes between healthy human individuals. Naive CD8 cells comprised CD45RO-negative, CCR7-positively selected cells, excluding terminally differentiated effector memory CD45RA+ cells. Generated by immunoSEQ multiplex PCR, the TCRdb table keeps only in-frame clones and is missing some. The top ten clones hold under 2% of a sample with about 2.2 million clones, about 93% of them seen once. Sequencing was performed on naive CD8+ T cells from PBMCs. The source is a man aged 18 to 35 in good health. Some clones in this sample may be carry-over from other donors' samples.

This chain connects TRBV5-1 to TRBJ2-5; a possible D gene is TRBD2 (5 bases). Germline V gene data show CDR1 as SGHRS and CDR2 as YFSETQ. The CDR3 has 13 residues. V was pared by 5 bases and J by 3 bases, with 11 bases between. CDR3 region: CASSKGLKETQYF. The CDR3 DNA is TGCGCCAGCAGTAAAGGACTGAAAGAGACCCAGTACTTC.

J is TRBJ2-2 and V is TRBV4-1; D is perhaps TRBD1 or TRBD2 (5 bases each). Germline CDR1 MGHRA, CDR2 YSYEKL. The CDR3 is 19 residues long. V dropped 1 base and J dropped 4 bases, with 22 bases sitting between them. CDR3 DNA sequence: TGCGCCAGCAGCCAAGTCTTGGGGGACGAGTTAGCATCCACCGGGGAGCTGTTTTTT. It is translated as CASSQVLGDELASTGELFF.

The table lists this clone with a count of one. This chain uses TRBV7-9 with TRBJ1-2, with 8 bases lining up with TRBD1. The CDR3 extends over 13 amino acids. Unmatched junction bases numbered 5, after V lost 5 bases and J lost 6 bases. Germline V gives CDR1 SEHNR, CDR2 FQNEAQ (reference sequence). The CDR3 sequence is CASSGRTGHGYTF. The CDR3 DNA is TGTGCCAGCAGCGGACGGACAGGGCATGGCTACACCTTC. The whole variable domain, remainder taken from reference TRBV7-9 and TRBJ1-2, is DTGVSQNPRHKITKRGQNVTFRCDPISEHNRLYWYRQTLGQGPEFLTYFQNEAQLEKSRLLSDRFSAERPKGSFSTLEIQRTEQGDSAMYLCASSGRTGHGYTFGSGTRLTVV.

The chain employs TRBV4-2 and TRBJ1-2; 11 bases match TRBD1. The ends lost 6 bases at V and 6 bases at J; junction bases unmatched: 12. CDR3 size: 16 residues. CDR1 and CDR2 from the germline V gene are LGHNA and YNFKEQ. The CDR3 reads CASRLTGTGGIDGYTF. CDR3 nucleotide sequence: TGTGCCAGCAGACTGACCGGGACAGGGGGTATCGATGGCTACACCTTC.

V gene TRBV29-1 combines with J gene TRBJ2-7; 7 bases agree with TRBD1. Germline V gene data show CDR1 as SQVTM and CDR2 as ANQGSEA. J lost 2 bases, V lost 5 bases, and 9 bases had no gene match. The CDR3 extends over 14 amino acids. The CDR3 sequence: CSVRSDRAPYEQYF. In DNA form, the CDR3 reads TGCAGCGTTAGATCTGACAGGGCTCCCTACGAGCAGTACTTC.

CDR3 bases: TGTGCCTGTGAGGACAGGGGGGGCACAGATACGCAGTATTTT. It specifies CACEDRGGTDTQYF. This sequence joins TRBV30 and TRBJ2-3; 10 nucleotides align to TRBD1. Germline assignment: CDR1 GTSNPN and CDR2 SVGIG (reference sequence). The CDR3 spans 14 residues. J was trimmed by 1 base and V by 6 bases; bases with no gene match: 4.

The chain couples TRBV9 to TRBJ1-3, with TRBD1 as a possible D gene (5 bases). The CDR3 covers 14 residues. Germline V gene lookup returns CDR1 SGDLS and CDR2 YYNGEE. V gave up 8 bases and J gave up 1 base, with 13 bases separating them. The CDR3: CASRGFESGNTIYF. In DNA form, the CDR3 reads TGTGCCAGTCGGGGGTTCGAGTCTGGAAACACCATATATTTT.

This sequence joins TRBV15 and TRBJ1-5; no clear D. Per germline, CDR1 LNHNV and CDR2 YYDKDF (reference sequence). Trimming cost V 2 bases and J 4 bases, with 9 bases left between them. This CDR3 has 14 residues. The chain's CDR3 is CATSRLGTNQPQHF. In nucleotides, the CDR3 is TGTGCCACCAGCAGACTGGGAACAAATCAGCCCCAGCATTTT.

J is TRBJ2-7 and V is TRBV27; D is ambiguous. Trimming pared 6 bases from V and 2 bases from J, leaving 23 bases between. Germline V gene sequence: CDR1 MNHEY, CDR2 SMNVEV (reference sequence). The CDR3 consists of 17 residues. CDR3 sequence: CASSHNSFAAATYEQYF. The CDR3 bases are TGTGCCAGCAGCCATAACTCCTTTGCGGCGGCTACCTACGAGCAGTACTTC.

This chain joins TRBV5-1 and TRBJ2-3; D unresolved. CDR3 size: 12 residues. V lost 5 bases, J lost 0 bases, and 4 bases lay in between. Germline V gene data show CDR1 as SGHRS and CDR2 as YFSETQ. CDR3 in DNA: TGCGCCAGCAGAGTTAGCACAGATACGCAGTATTTT. Translated: CASRVSTDTQYF. Full variable domain (rest looked up from reference TRBV5-1 and TRBJ2-3): KAGVTQTPRYLIKTRGQQVTLSCSPISGHRSVSWYQQTPGQGLQFLFEYFSETQRNKGNFPGRFSGRQFSNSRSEMNVSTLELGDSALYLCASRVSTDTQYFGPGTRLTVL.

The chain employs TRBV7-9 and TRBJ1-1; 8 nucleotides line up with TRBD1. Trimming removed 1 base from V and 4 bases from J; junction bases left unmatched: 5. Looked up from germline, CDR1 is SEHNR and CDR2 is FQNEAQ (reference sequence). The length of the CDR3 is 15 residues. CDR3 in amino acids: CASSLVDRGSTEAFF. The CDR3 nucleotides read TGTGCCAGCAGCTTAGTAGACAGGGGAAGCACTGAAGCTTTCTTT.

The CDR3 here is CAIKTGEFLTF. CDR3 nucleotides: TGTGCCATCAAAACGGGGGAGTTCCTGACTTTC. This sequence joins TRBV19 and TRBJ2-6; D possibly corresponds to TRBD2 (6 bases). With 10 bases removed from V and 14 bases from J, the gap between germline ends came to 15 bases. Per germline, CDR1 LNHDA and CDR2 SQIVND (reference sequence). The CDR3 has 11 amino acids.

DNA of the CDR3: TGCGCCAGCAGTCTGGTAGCGGGTCACAGCACAGATACGCAGTATTTT. Its protein product is CASSLVAGHSTDTQYF. V and J are TRBV10-2 and TRBJ2-3; 7 nucleotides line up with TRBD2. The junction had 8 bases not matched to a gene; V was cut back by 5 bases and J by 0 bases. The germline V gene has CDR1 WSHSY and CDR2 SAAADI. The CDR3 has 16 residues.